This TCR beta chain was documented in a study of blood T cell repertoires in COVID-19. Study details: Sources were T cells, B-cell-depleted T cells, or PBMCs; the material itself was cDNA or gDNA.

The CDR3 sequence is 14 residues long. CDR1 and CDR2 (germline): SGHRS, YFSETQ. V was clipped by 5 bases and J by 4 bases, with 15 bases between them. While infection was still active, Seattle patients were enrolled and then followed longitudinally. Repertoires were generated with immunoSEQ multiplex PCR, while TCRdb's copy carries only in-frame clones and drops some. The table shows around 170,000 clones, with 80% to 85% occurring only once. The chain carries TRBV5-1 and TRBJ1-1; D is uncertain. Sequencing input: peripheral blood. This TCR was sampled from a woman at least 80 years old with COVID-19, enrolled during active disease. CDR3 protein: CASRLISGSTEAFF. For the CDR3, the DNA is TGCGCCAGCAGATTGATTTCGGGGTCCACTGAAGCTTTCTTT.